The 21 T cell receptor beta chains in this list originate from one sample, sequenced in a study of cytomegalovirus exposure and HLA in healthy donors. PCR amplification relied on 60 Vbeta primers (plus 13 Jbeta primers). Profiling relied on immunoSEQ multiplex PCR, and the TCRdb table lists in-frame clones only, not all of them. With approximately 110,000 clones in the sample, the ten largest clones hold approximately 1%. Sequencing used PBMCs. The receptors were gathered from a man younger than 30 in good health and CMV-seronegative.

This chain links TRBV5-1 with TRBJ1-2; 8 bases line up with TRBD1. The CDR3 consists of 16 residues. V gave up 6 bases and J gave up 1 base; unmatched junction bases: 11. CDR1 is SGHRS, CDR2 YFSETQ, per germline. The CDR3 DNA reads TGCGCCAGCACCATAAACGACAGGGGATATAACTATGGCTACACCTTC. Amino acid sequence: CASTINDRGYNYGYTF.

CDR3 in DNA: TGTGCCAGCACTCGGACAGGGGGCCACAATGAGCAGTTCTTC. Amino acid sequence: CASTRTGGHNEQFF. This chain connects TRBV9 to TRBJ2-1; the match to TRBD1 covers 11 bases. Germline CDR1 and CDR2: SGDLS and YYNGEE. This CDR3 region has 14 residues. V gave up 6 bases and J gave up 5 bases; unmatched junction bases: 4.

This chain connects TRBV5-1 to TRBJ1-1; D is undetermined. Germline loops: CDR1 SGHRS, CDR2 YFSETQ. CDR3 length: 14 residues. The germline V and J ends were trimmed by 4 bases and 5 bases, with 15 bases remaining between them. As DNA, the CDR3 is TGCGCCAGCAGCCAATCGTTACGGGATACTGAAGCTTTCTTT. It codes for CASSQSLRDTEAFF.

Comment on this clone: Other DNA sequences in the sample encode the same CDR3. V gene TRBV27 combines with J gene TRBJ2-7, with TRBD1 identical over 8 bases. From germline, CDR1 is MNHEY and CDR2 SMNVEV (reference sequence). This CDR3 has 15 residues. Trimming cost V 2 bases and J 0 bases; bases outside gene matches: 3. CDR3 in DNA: TGTGCCAGCAGTTTAGACAGGGGCCTCTCCTACGAGCAGTACTTC. This encodes CASSLDRGLSYEQYF.

The CDR3 region is CASGTDREGYNQPQHF. CDR3 in DNA: TGTGCTAGTGGGACGGACAGGGAAGGATACAATCAGCCCCAGCATTTT. This sequence joins TRBV12-5 and TRBJ1-5; 8 bases fit TRBD1. The CDR3 extends over 16 amino acids. V was clipped by 6 bases and J by 3 bases; unmatched bases: 10. Germline V gene sequence: CDR1 LGHNT, CDR2 FRNRAP. Using reference TRBV12-5 and TRBJ1-5 for the parts outside the CDR3, the full variable domain is DARVTQTPRHKVTEMGQEVTMRCQPILGHNTVFWYRQTMMQGLELLAYFRNRAPLDDSGMPKDRFSAEMPDATLATLKIQPSEPRDSAVYFCASGTDREGYNQPQHFGDGTRLSIL.

The chain combines TRBV18 with TRBJ2-1; 7 bases align to TRBD1. V shed 1 base and J 7 bases; nucleotides not matched to a gene: 10. The CDR3 covers 16 residues. CDR1 is KGHSH, CDR2 LQKENI, per germline. The CDR3 sequence: CASSPLLTGSLNEQFF. In DNA form, the CDR3 reads TGTGCCAGCTCACCACTGTTGACAGGGAGTTTGAATGAGCAGTTCTTC.

The chain couples TRBV5-1 to TRBJ2-5, with a tentative D call TRBD1 (5 bases). CDR1 is SGHRS, CDR2 YFSETQ, per germline. Trimming took off 0 bases at V and 5 bases at J, with 8 bases between the two ends. This CDR3 has 13 residues. The CDR3 reads CASSLEGYETQYF. The CDR3 nucleotides are TGCGCCAGCAGCTTGGAGGGGTATGAGACCCAGTACTTC.

The chain carries TRBV6-5 and TRBJ2-5, with TRBD2 matching over 7 bases. Trimming at V came to 2 bases and at J to 4 bases, leaving 7 bases not matched to a gene. Germline-derived CDR1 and CDR2 are MNHEY and SVGAGI. CDR3 length: 15 residues. This CDR3 reads CASSYVAGAAETQYF. CDR3 coding DNA: TGTGCCAGCAGTTACGTGGCGGGAGCGGCAGAGACCCAGTACTTC.

The genes are TRBV5-1 and TRBJ2-7; 10 bases line up with TRBD1. This CDR3 comprises 17 residues. Germline CDR1 SGHRS, CDR2 YFSETQ. The V gene end was trimmed by 4 bases and the J gene end by 2 bases; junction bases not matched to a gene: 12. CDR3 bases: TGCGCCAGCAGCGCCCCCCGGTTCGGACAGGGGGCCTACGAGCAGTACTTC. It encodes CASSAPRFGQGAYEQYF.

This rearrangement joins TRBV18 to TRBJ1-3; D may be TRBD1 (5 bases). Deletions cut 6 bases from V and 2 bases from J, with 11 bases between. In germline, CDR1 is KGHSH, CDR2 LQKENI. The CDR3 loop spans 14 amino acids. The chain's CDR3 is CASSLGTAGNTIYF. The CDR3, as DNA: TGTGCCAGCTCTCTGGGGACTGCTGGAAACACCATATATTTT.

The chain employs TRBV27 and TRBJ1-2; D gene uncertain. The CDR3 contains 14 residues. Germline CDR1 is MNHEY and CDR2 is SMNVEV (reference sequence). Trimming left V 1 base short and J 2 bases short, with 8 bases between. For the CDR3, the DNA is TGTGCCAGCAGTTTATTGGCGGGGAACTATGGCTACACCTTC. Protein product: CASSLLAGNYGYTF.

The CDR3 loop reads CASSFRDRYEQYF. The CDR3 bases are TGTGCCAGCAGTTTCAGGGATAGGTACGAGCAGTACTTC. V is TRBV27 and J is TRBJ2-7; possible D gene TRBD1, 5 bases. The ends were cut back, 3 bases at V and 4 bases at J, with 10 bases in the middle. Germline CDR1 is MNHEY and CDR2 is SMNVEV (reference sequence). The CDR3 has 13 amino acids.

The V and J genes are TRBV7-6 and TRBJ2-2, with no clear D. The CDR3 loop spans 14 amino acids. The V gene lost 2 bases and the J gene lost 3 bases, with 7 bases spanning the gap. Germline CDR1 and CDR2: SGHVS and FNYEAQ. Written as DNA, the CDR3 is TGTGCCAGCAGCTTAAACCCAGACACCGGGGAGCTGTTTTTT. It translates to CASSLNPDTGELFF.

The chain couples TRBV19 to TRBJ1-5; D not certain. The CDR3 length is 15 residues. The germline gives CDR1 LNHDA, CDR2 SQIVND (reference sequence). Trimming shortened V by 7 bases and J by 1 base, and 14 bases separated the two germline ends. The CDR3, as DNA: TGTGCCAGTAACATCGACTTGGAGAGCAATCAGCCCCAGCATTTT. This encodes CASNIDLESNQPQHF.

The chain employs TRBV10-3 and TRBJ1-2, with no clear D. This CDR3 contains 13 residues. Germline V gene lookup returns CDR1 ENHRY and CDR2 SYGVKD. The V gene lost 4 bases and the J gene lost 6 bases, with 12 bases spanning the gap. The CDR3 DNA follows: TGTGCCATCAGTGCCACAACCCGGGATGGCTACACCTTC. It yields the protein CAISATTRDGYTF.

CDR3 DNA sequence: TGTGCCAGCAGCTTTTTACAGGAAATGAACACTGAAGCTTTCTTT. It yields the protein CASSFLQEMNTEAFF. V and J are TRBV7-9 and TRBJ1-1, with D perhaps matching TRBD1 (5 bases). The CDR3 is made up of 15 amino acids. Trimming took 3 bases from V and 0 from J, leaving 11 bases between them. Germline V gene data show CDR1 as SEHNR and CDR2 as FQNEAQ (reference sequence).

The chain has TRBV12-5 and TRBJ1-4; D is ambiguous. The CDR3 totals 14 residues. Between the trimmed V and J ends, which lost 0 bases and 11 bases, there was a span of 13 bases. Per the germline V gene, CDR1 is LGHNT and CDR2 is FRNRAP. The DNA of the CDR3 is TGTGCTAGTGGTTTGGTACCATTTCTCCGGAAACTGTTTTTT. Amino acids: CASGLVPFLRKLFF.

The chain is built from TRBV18 and TRBJ1-1; TRBD1 agrees at 7 bases. Germline-derived CDR1 and CDR2 are KGHSH and LQKENI. Losses at the gene ends were 2 bases for V and 1 base for J; bases not matched to a gene: 4. The CDR3 sequence is 15 residues long. This CDR3 reads CASSPWDRTNTEAFF. The CDR3 DNA reads as TGTGCCAGCTCACCATGGGACAGAACGAACACTGAAGCTTTCTTT.

V and J are TRBV2 and TRBJ1-5, with D tentatively TRBD1 (6 bases). V was cut by 5 bases and J by 1 base, with 18 bases left in between. CDR3 length equals 17 residues. Germline assignment: CDR1 SNHLY and CDR2 FYNNEI. As DNA, the CDR3 is TGTGCCAGCAGTTACCTCCCTGGACAGCCAAGCAATCAGCCCCAGCATTTT. This sequence encodes CASSYLPGQPSNQPQHF.

V gene TRBV18 combines with J gene TRBJ2-1; perhaps TRBD2 as D (5 bases). The germline V and J ends were trimmed by 0 bases and 5 bases, with 8 bases remaining between them. CDR1 is KGHSH, CDR2 LQKENI, per germline. This CDR3 contains 14 residues. In nucleotides, the CDR3 is TGTGCCAGCTCACCACCCTCGCGGGACAATGAGCAGTTCTTC. Its translation is CASSPPSRDNEQFF.

The chain couples TRBV9 to TRBJ1-1; no definite D call. The CDR3 has 15 amino acids. Germline V gene lookup returns CDR1 SGDLS and CDR2 YYNGEE. Trimming took off 3 bases at V and 2 bases at J, with 14 bases between the two ends. CDR3: CASSGLRETNTEAFF. Written as DNA, the CDR3 is TGTGCCAGCAGCGGCCTACGGGAAACTAACACTGAAGCTTTCTTT.